This T cell receptor (beta chain) was found in a study of neurological immune-mediated disorders. V was pared by 1 base and J by 7 bases, with 15 bases between. The CDR3 loop spans 15 amino acids. The germline CDR1 and CDR2 sequences are SGHRS and YFSETQ. Worth noting for this clonotype: A much bigger clone sits one base away, suggesting this may be a read error.

From the 5' RACE reads, TCRdb called clonotypes with MiXCR, one entry per CDR3 protein. The data show 65,000 to 70,000 distinct CDR3 sequences, 3.5% to 5% seen once. The sequence came from a man in his fifties with multiple sclerosis. The chain recombines TRBV5-1 with TRBJ2-1; perhaps D is TRBD1 or TRBD2 (5 bases each). The sample was PBMCs. CDR3 loop: CASSLYGRDENEQFF. The CDR3 bases are TGCGCCAGCAGCTTGTATGGCAGGGACGAAAATGAGCAGTTCTTC.